The rows below give T cell receptor beta chains drawn from one sample of a study of PD-1 blockade in classical Hodgkin lymphoma. Generated by immunoSEQ multiplex PCR, the TCRdb table keeps only in-frame clones and is missing some. The table records 100,000 to 120,000 clones, approximately 89% of them present only once. The sample here was peripheral blood mononuclear cells (PBMCs), taken before the fourth cycle of nivolumab. Receptors originate from a human donor with classical Hodgkin lymphoma. Each CDR3 is given with its conserved first and last residue. Fields, in order: CDR3 length, J gene, clone size, D gene, V gene, CDR3 protein, CDR3 DNA. A D gene is named only where the DNA matches it firmly. Clone size appears in some rows only: once, few, many, or a class for an expanded clone.

15	TRBJ1-2	-	-	TRBV21-1	CASSKEKGGPFGYTF	TGTGCCAGCAGCAAAGAGAAGGGGGGGCCGTTTGGCTACACCTTC
17	TRBJ2-7	few	TRBD1	TRBV5-8	CASSNVRQGQGSNEQYF	TGTGCCAGCAGTAATGTAAGGCAGGGACAGGGTTCAAACGAGCAGTACTTC
15	TRBJ1-3	-	-	TRBV4-3	CASSQDRGARNTIYF	TGCGCCAGCAGCCAAGATAGGGGGGCGCGAAACACCATATATTTT
12	TRBJ1-4	-	-	TRBV28	CASSPSRAKLFF	TGTGCCAGCAGCCCCTCGAGGGCGAAACTGTTTTTT
15	TRBJ2-5	-	-	TRBV19	CASRASTRGPETQYF	TGTGCCAGTAGAGCCTCGACCCGGGGGCCAGAGACCCAGTACTTC
11	TRBJ1-1	-	-	TRBV6-5	CASSYATEAFF	TGTGCCAGCAGTTACGCCACTGAAGCTTTCTTT
15	TRBJ2-1	-	TRBD2	TRBV11-2	CASSLFSSGYNEQFF	TGTGCCAGCAGCTTATTTTCTAGCGGCTACAATGAGCAGTTCTTC
15	TRBJ2-7	-	TRBD2	TRBV18	CASSRGTSGKGEQYF	TGTGCCAGCTCACGGGGGACTAGCGGGAAAGGTGAGCAGTACTTC
14	TRBJ1-2	-	-	TRBV7-2	CASSLVEGHYGHTF	TGTGCCAGCAGCTTAGTGGAGGGTCACTATGGCCACACCTTC
16	TRBJ1-4	-	TRBD1	TRBV4-3	CASSQDGTGGGEKLFF	TGCGCCAGCAGCCAAGACGGGACAGGGGGCGGAGAAAAACTGTTTTTT
16	TRBJ2-6	-	TRBD1	TRBV29-1	CSVQGGFLSGANVLTF	TGCAGCGTTCAAGGGGGCTTCCTCTCTGGGGCCAACGTCCTGACTTTC
16	TRBJ1-5	-	TRBD1	TRBV7-9	CASSLGDRSPNQPQHF	TGTGCCAGCAGCTTAGGGGACAGGTCCCCCAATCAGCCCCAGCATTTT
11	TRBJ1-5	-	-	TRBV6-1	CASSDYQPQHF	TGTGCCAGCAGTGATTATCAGCCCCAGCATTTT
14	TRBJ2-6	few	-	TRBV30	CAWSVGSGANVLTF	TGTGCCTGGAGTGTCGGTTCAGGGGCCAACGTCCTGACTTTC
14	TRBJ1-4	-	-	TRBV5-1	CASSRGSSGEKLFF	TGCGCCAGCAGCCGGGGATCGTCGGGGGAAAAACTGTTTTTT
16	TRBJ1-2	-	-	TRBV10-2	CASTGVVAGRQNGYTF	TGCGCCAGCACCGGGGTAGTGGCAGGAAGGCAGAATGGCTACACCTTC
13	TRBJ2-7	-	-	TRBV10-3	CAISVDSRYEQYF	TGTGCCATCAGTGTCGACTCCCGGTACGAGCAGTACTTC
13	TRBJ1-2	-	-	TRBV19	CASSITRASVYTF	TGTGCCAGTAGTATTACCCGGGCTAGCGTCTACACCTTC
14	TRBJ1-3	-	TRBD1	TRBV5-1	CASSLGTGENTIYF	TGCGCCAGCAGCTTGGGGACAGGGGAAAACACCATATATTTT
14	TRBJ2-5	-	-	TRBV14	CASSQDRNQETQYF	TGTGCCAGCAGCCAAGATCGTAACCAAGAGACCCAGTACTTC
16	TRBJ2-3	-	TRBD2	TRBV4-1	CASSKTNGLAGDTQYF	TGCGCCAGCAGCAAAACTAACGGACTAGCGGGAGATACGCAGTATTTT
13	TRBJ2-2	-	-	TRBV27	CASLDRNTGELFF	TGTGCCAGCCTTGACAGGAACACCGGGGAGCTGTTTTTT
13	TRBJ2-5	-	-	TRBV2	CANTGRRGETQYF	TGTGCCAATACAGGGAGGAGGGGGGAGACCCAGTACTTC
13	TRBJ1-1	-	TRBD1	TRBV18	CASSEQGGTEAFF	TGTGCCAGCTCCGAACAGGGGGGAACTGAAGCTTTCTTT
15	TRBJ2-3	-	-	TRBV10-3	CAISRGGGGTDTQYF	TGTGCCATCAGCCGGGGAGGAGGCGGCACAGATACGCAGTATTTT
14	TRBJ1-2	-	TRBD1	TRBV11-2	CASSEGTGVYGYTF	TGTGCCAGCAGCGAGGGGACAGGGGTCTATGGCTACACCTTC
15	TRBJ2-1	-	TRBD1	TRBV7-9	CASSMTGVTYNEQFF	TGTGCCAGCAGCATGACAGGGGTTACCTACAATGAGCAGTTCTTC
13	TRBJ1-1	-	-	TRBV28	CASSVLLNTEAFF	TGTGCCAGCAGTGTCCTCCTGAACACTGAAGCTTTCTTT
15	TRBJ2-3	-	-	TRBV5-1	CASSLAGAITDTQYF	TGCGCCAGCAGCTTGGCGGGAGCGATCACAGATACGCAGTATTTT
15	TRBJ2-1	-	TRBD2	TRBV18	CASSPLAGGYNEQFF	TGTGCCAGCTCACCTCTAGCGGGGGGATACAATGAGCAGTTCTTC
17	TRBJ1-2	-	-	TRBV14	CASSQRGVTGYTGGYTF	TGTGCCAGCAGCCAGCGAGGTGTCACTGGATATACTGGGGGCTACACCTTC
13	TRBJ1-1	-	TRBD1	TRBV28	CASTAGQGLSAFF	TGTGCCAGCACCGCCGGACAGGGACTGAGCGCTTTCTTT
12	TRBJ1-5	-	TRBD1	TRBV6-5	CASTTGDQPQHF	TGTGCCAGCACAACAGGGGATCAGCCCCAGCATTTT
12	TRBJ1-2	once	-	TRBV28	CASRTPGSGYTF	TGTGCCAGCAGGACCCCCGGATCCGGCTACACCTTC
15	TRBJ2-5	once	-	TRBV28	CASSLYGGGMETQYF	TGTGCCAGCAGTTTATATGGGGGTGGAATGGAGACCCAGTACTTC
16	TRBJ1-5	-	-	TRBV28	CASSLWRVESNQPQHF	TGTGCCAGCAGTTTATGGAGGGTAGAGAGCAATCAGCCCCAGCATTTT
17	TRBJ2-2	-	-	TRBV19	CASSIFGRLLNTGELFF	TGTGCCAGTAGTATTTTCGGTCGACTTCTGAACACCGGGGAGCTGTTTTTT
14	TRBJ2-1	-	-	TRBV6-5	CASSRPGYNNEQFF	TGTGCCAGCAGCCGACCGGGCTACAACAATGAGCAGTTCTTC
14	TRBJ2-7	-	TRBD2	TRBV7-9	CASSPGLAGHEQYF	TGTGCCAGCAGCCCCGGACTAGCGGGCCACGAGCAGTACTTC
13	TRBJ2-7	-	TRBD1	TRBV5-1	CASRLGQGYEQYF	TGCGCCAGCAGATTAGGACAGGGCTACGAGCAGTACTTC
16	TRBJ2-6	-	-	TRBV19	CASSIGGRAGANVLTF	TGTGCCAGTAGTATAGGAGGCAGGGCTGGGGCCAACGTCCTGACTTTC
16	TRBJ1-5	-	-	TRBV28	CASSLISRGGNQPQHF	TGTGCCAGCAGTTTAATTAGTAGGGGCGGCAATCAGCCCCAGCATTTT
16	TRBJ2-6	-	TRBD1	TRBV19	CASSGTGGAGANVLTF	TGTGCCAGTAGTGGGACAGGGGGCGCCGGGGCCAACGTCCTGACTTTC
12	TRBJ1-1	few	-	TRBV2	CASSLEDTEAFF	TGTGCCAGCAGTCTAGAGGACACTGAAGCTTTCTTT
15	TRBJ2-5	-	TRBD2	TRBV7-2	CASSPGLAGGETQYF	TGTGCCAGCAGCCCAGGACTAGCGGGAGGAGAGACCCAGTACTTC
15	TRBJ1-2	once	-	TRBV9	CASSVDADYGYGYTF	TGTGCCAGCAGCGTAGACGCAGACTACGGCTATGGCTACACCTTC
15	TRBJ2-7	once	TRBD2	TRBV2	CASRLLREGRGEQYF	TGTGCCAGCAGGTTGCTACGGGAGGGTCGCGGCGAGCAGTACTTC
15	TRBJ2-3	-	TRBD2	TRBV12-5	CASGPGLAGTDTQYF	TGTGCTAGTGGTCCTGGACTAGCGGGAACAGATACGCAGTATTTT
12	TRBJ1-2	-	TRBD1	TRBV19	CASQQGAHGYTF	TGTGCCAGTCAGCAGGGGGCGCATGGCTACACCTTC
15	TRBJ1-2	-	-	TRBV4-1	CASSQQFLTNYGYTF	TGCGCCAGCAGCCAGCAGTTTTTGACCAACTATGGCTACACCTTC
15	TRBJ1-2	few	-	TRBV10-1	CASSGGPSGDYGYTF	TGCGCCAGCAGTGGGGGCCCGTCCGGCGACTATGGCTACACCTTC
14	TRBJ2-7	-	-	TRBV5-6	CASSFGGTAYEQYF	TGTGCCAGCAGCTTTGGGGGCACTGCCTACGAGCAGTACTTC
14	TRBJ2-7	-	TRBD1	TRBV27	CASSLGGTGMEQYF	TGTGCCAGCAGTTTAGGGGGGACAGGGATGGAGCAGTACTTC
13	TRBJ2-5	-	-	TRBV12-5	CASGLGTQETQYF	TGTGCTAGTGGTTTGGGGACACAAGAGACCCAGTACTTC
15	TRBJ2-1	few	TRBD2	TRBV2	CASTLGTSGKNEQFF	TGTGCCAGCACCCTAGGGACTAGCGGCAAGAATGAGCAGTTCTTC
17	TRBJ2-4	-	-	TRBV7-2	CASSPQTGGLGKNIQYF	TGTGCCAGCAGCCCACAAACGGGGGGCTTGGGCAAAAACATTCAGTACTTC